Listed below are T cell receptor beta chains from one sample, sequenced in a study of T cells expressing NK-cell markers. TCRdb reanalyzed the 5' RACE reads, giving one entry per CDR3 protein sequence and no DNA. This listing includes around 550,000 distinct CDR3 sequences. The specimen was blood T cells: a sorted CD56 or NKG2C T cell subset, CD4+ or CD8+ T cells, or bulk PBMC T cells (not recorded which). The origin of the receptors is a man aged 18-30 years in good health. The CDR3 runs from the conserved cysteine through the conserved F or W.

J gene | V gene | CDR3 protein
TRBJ2-2 | TRBV6-5 | CASSFRSYTGELFF
TRBJ2-3 | TRBV6-1 | CASSTRGGDFTDTQYF
TRBJ2-3 | TRBV7-6 | CASSRGGGRAQVDTQYF
TRBJ1-5 | TRBV12-3/TRBV12-4 | CASSPGQGTWNQPQHF
TRBJ2-5 | TRBV2 | CASWDRFETQYF
TRBJ2-1 | TRBV11-2 | CASSSQPDRVGRNEQFF
TRBJ1-1 | TRBV11-2 | CASFQTIVGTEAFF
TRBJ2-7 | TRBV28 | CASSSLTSGISRPISYEQYF
TRBJ2-3 | TRBV12-3/TRBV12-4 | CASKQAGGPADTQYF
TRBJ2-1 | TRBV7-9 | CASSLRGLDFNNEQFF
TRBJ2-2 | TRBV20-1 | CSARLTGGAGELFF
TRBJ2-1 | TRBV15 | CATRGTSGKVSYNEQFF
TRBJ2-7 | TRBV6-1 | CATLSDELYEQYF
TRBJ2-3 | TRBV18 | CASSTGRTPDTQYF
TRBJ2-5 | TRBV20-1 | CSAESGDNQGTQYF
TRBJ2-2 | TRBV12-3/TRBV12-4 | CASSRTGGAAGELFF
TRBJ2-3 | TRBV9 | CASSVDVGGPPDTQYF
TRBJ2-5 | TRBV5-1 | CASSISGTYKETQYF
TRBJ2-1 | TRBV7-2 | CASSLAARPSSSYNEQFF
TRBJ2-7 | TRBV6-1 | CASTVGNQQTAISYEQYF
TRBJ2-3 | TRBV20-1 | CSAASPGTSGITDTQYF
TRBJ2-5 | TRBV28 | CAISQGSLETQYF
TRBJ1-5 | TRBV4-1 | CASSQEVSGSHQPQHF
TRBJ1-1 | TRBV30 | CAWSVGLVEAFF
TRBJ1-6 | TRBV4-2 | CASSQQRQEISYNSPLHF
TRBJ1-4 | TRBV7-9 | CASSLGLVNEKLFF
TRBJ2-1 | TRBV4-2 | CASSDDYNEQFF
TRBJ2-4 | TRBV5-1 | CASSLVAGLLAKNIQYF